These T cell receptor beta chains were read from a single sample in a study of long-term antiretroviral therapy in people with HIV. The table came from immunoSEQ multiplex PCR; TCRdb's copy has only in-frame clones and leaves some out. The sample records over 25,000 clones, 95% to 98% being singletons. Sequenced material: unsorted PBMCs, taken 7.6 years after starting antiretroviral therapy. All receptors derive from a man under 40 with HIV. Each CDR3 is given with its conserved first and last residue. D genes are given only for firm matches. Not every row has a clone size; where given, it reads once, few, many or a size class.

v_call	d_call	j_call	clone_size	cdr3_aa	cdr3_nt
TRBV7-6	NA	TRBJ2-7	NA	CASSSPRGSGGYEQYF	TGTGCCAGCAGCTCCCCCCGGGGATCCGGGGGCTACGAGCAGTACTTC
TRBV7-3	NA	TRBJ2-5	NA	CASSLGVGVPGVIQETQYF	TGTGCCAGCAGCTTAGGGGTCGGGGTGCCGGGGGTCATTCAAGAGACCCAGTACTTC
TRBV29-1	NA	TRBJ2-7	NA	CSAGTRATYEQYF	TGCAGCGCCGGGACTCGTGCTACCTACGAGCAGTACTTC
TRBV4-3	NA	TRBJ2-7	NA	CASSQDYSGPAGGTEQYF	TGCGCCAGCAGCCAAGATTACTCAGGCCCGGCCGGTGGAACGGAGCAGTACTTC
TRBV2	NA	TRBJ1-6	NA	CASNTGQGIRNSPLHF	TGTGCCAGCAATACGGGGCAGGGCATCCGAAATTCACCCCTCCACTTT
TRBV12-1	NA	TRBJ2-3	few	CASSFSASTDTQYF	TGTGCCAGCAGCTTTAGTGCGAGCACAGATACGCAGTATTTT
TRBV18	NA	TRBJ1-5	NA	CASSPGTGTRRYQPQHF	TGTGCCAGCTCACCGGGCACCGGGACACGGCGGTATCAGCCCCAGCATTTT
TRBV19	NA	TRBJ2-3	NA	CASSIVGAHTDTQYF	TGTGCCAGTAGTATAGTAGGGGCGCACACAGATACGCAGTATTTT
TRBV30	NA	TRBJ2-2	NA	CAFRWGATGELFF	TGTGCCTTTCGGTGGGGGGCCACCGGGGAGCTGTTTTTT
TRBV5-1	TRBD2	TRBJ2-5	once	CASSSFTPAGQETQYF	TGCGCCAGCAGCTCGTTCACCCCAGCGGGGCAAGAGACCCAGTACTTC
TRBV4-3	TRBD2	TRBJ2-5	NA	CASSPTIQLAGEIETQYF	TGCGCCAGCAGCCCAACTATTCAACTAGCGGGGGAGATAGAGACCCAGTACTTC